The next 30 T cell receptor beta chains were all read from a single sample in a study of graft-versus-host responses after intestinal transplantation. The protocol was immunoSEQ multiplex PCR, while the TCRdb copy is restricted to in-frame clones and leaves out a portion. Of 100,000 to 110,000 clones listed, roughly 90% are singletons. Their antigens are not known. The sequenced sample was unstimulated CD4+ T cells sorted from spleen or lymph node cells, obtained before transplant. The source is a human donor who was the organ donor for an intestinal transplant.

The chain carries TRBV29-1 and TRBJ1-1; unclear D gene. Between the trimmed V and J ends, which lost 3 bases and 0 bases, there was a span of 8 bases. Germline V gene lookup returns CDR1 SQVTM and CDR2 ANQGSEA. The CDR3 is 13 amino acids. This chain's CDR3 is CSVDSDVNTEAFF. For the CDR3, the DNA is TGCAGCGTTGATTCCGACGTGAACACTGAAGCTTTCTTT.

The chain recombines TRBV11-2 with TRBJ1-2; the match to TRBD1 covers 8 bases. V dropped 1 base and J dropped 2; count of bases not matched to a gene: 6. Germline lookup yields CDR1 SGHAT and CDR2 FQNNGV. This CDR3 spans 16 amino acids. Here the CDR3 DNA reads TGTGCCAGCAGCTTAGCACTGGGACAGGCGAACTATGGCTACACCTTC. This encodes CASSLALGQANYGYTF.

The chain is built from TRBV10-2 and TRBJ2-5; the D call may be TRBD1 or TRBD2 (5 bases each). V was trimmed by 6 bases and J by 9 bases, leaving 20 bases between them. Germline V gives CDR1 WSHSY, CDR2 SAAADI. This CDR3 is built from 14 residues. The CDR3 is CASREGQALGAQYF. The CDR3 nucleotides are TGCGCCAGCAGAGAGGGTCAGGCATTAGGGGCCCAGTACTTC.

This rearrangement joins TRBV11-3 to TRBJ2-3; 11 bases fit TRBD2. The CDR3 contains 18 residues. Germline CDR1 reads SGHNT; CDR2 reads YENEEA. V shed 1 base and J 4 bases; nucleotides not matched to a gene: 10. CDR3 DNA sequence: TGTGCCAGCAGCTTAGCAATTAGCGGGGGGGTAAGGTCAGATACGCAGTATTTT. This encodes CASSLAISGGVRSDTQYF.

The V gene is TRBV28, the J gene TRBJ2-7; the match to TRBD2 covers 8 bases. Germline V CDR1 and CDR2: MDHEN, SYDVKM. V trimming: 4 bases; J trimming: 0 bases; junction bases outside the gene matches: 8. The CDR3 is 16 residues long. CDR3 loop: CASSSSGGQPSYEQYF. CDR3 nucleotide sequence: TGTGCCAGCAGTTCCAGCGGGGGACAACCCTCCTACGAGCAGTACTTC.

In its sample, this clone was seen a few times. CDR3 DNA: TGTGCCAGCAGTTACTTTCGACAGGGTTCACCCCTCCACTTT. This encodes CASSYFRQGSPLHF. The chain joins TRBV6-5 to TRBJ1-6; 7 nucleotides agree with TRBD1. This CDR3 spans 14 amino acids. Germline V gives CDR1 MNHEY, CDR2 SVGAGI. V was pared by 1 base and J by 9 bases, with 3 bases of the junction left unmatched.

This clone was counted a single time. The gene calls are TRBV28 and TRBJ1-1, with D unclear. The CDR3 runs 14 residues. Trimming stripped 0 bases from V and 0 bases from J, with 5 bases between. Germline CDR1 MDHEN, CDR2 SYDVKM. The CDR3 sequence: CASSLWTVNTEAFF. The CDR3 nucleotides are TGTGCCAGCAGTTTATGGACGGTGAACACTGAAGCTTTCTTT.

V gene TRBV7-9 combines with J gene TRBJ1-1; D call uncertain. This CDR3 contains 13 residues. Germline CDR1 and CDR2: SEHNR and FQNEAQ (reference sequence). V lost 4 bases and J 5 bases, leaving 11 bases between the germline ends. The chain's CDR3 is CASSSPPGTEAFF. The CDR3 DNA reads TGTGCCAGCAGCTCACCTCCGGGGACTGAAGCTTTCTTT.

The chain has TRBV5-6 and TRBJ2-1; 7 bases map to TRBD2. There are 14 residues in the CDR3. Germline V gives CDR1 SGHDT, CDR2 YYEEEE. The J segment lost 8 bases and the V segment lost 1 base, leaving 6 bases of the junction unmatched. DNA of the CDR3: TGTGCCAGCAGCTTGCTCGGGGGAGGGGATGAGCAGTTCTTC. This translates into CASSLLGGGDEQFF.

The J gene is TRBJ2-3, the V gene TRBV9; D is uncertain. Trimming left V 0 bases short and J 2 bases short, with 10 bases between. The CDR3 is made up of 15 amino acids. Per the germline V gene, CDR1 is SGDLS and CDR2 is YYNGEE. DNA for the CDR3: TGTGCCAGCAGCGTAGGGTTGGGATTCACAGATACGCAGTATTTT. Translation: CASSVGLGFTDTQYF.

The genes are TRBV5-1 and TRBJ1-5, with D possibly TRBD1 on 6 matching bases. Germline CDR1 reads SGHRS; CDR2 reads YFSETQ. The CDR3 runs to 17 residues. The germline V and J ends were trimmed by 4 bases and 6 bases, with 23 bases remaining between them. CDR3 amino acids: CASSPGTGLGFGQPQHF. In nucleotides, the CDR3 is TGCGCCAGCAGCCCGGGCACAGGGTTGGGTTTTGGTCAGCCCCAGCATTTT.

This chain joins TRBV28 and TRBJ1-6; TRBD1 matches 8 bases. The V and J ends lost 3 bases and 5 bases, in that order; junction bases with no gene match: 0. The CDR3 consists of 14 residues. CDR1 and CDR2 (germline): MDHEN, SYDVKM. In nucleotides, the CDR3 is TGTGCCAGCAGTTTGGGACAGGATAATTCACCCCTCCACTTT. Its protein product is CASSLGQDNSPLHF.

The rearrangement links TRBV2 to TRBJ1-1; D call uncertain. The germline CDR1 and CDR2 sequences are SNHLY and FYNNEI. V dropped 2 bases and J dropped 4 bases, with 8 bases sitting between them. This CDR3 comprises 13 residues. For the CDR3, the DNA is TGTGCCAGCAGTGAATGGAGAGGCACTGAAGCTTTCTTT. It codes for CASSEWRGTEAFF. The variable domain in full, completed from reference TRBV2 and TRBJ1-1, reads EPEVTQTPSHQVTQMGQEVILRCVPISNHLYFYWYRQILGQKVEFLVSFYNNEISEKSEIFDDQFSVERPDGSNFTLKIRSTKLEDSAMYFCASSEWRGTEAFFGQGTRLTVV.

The table lists this clone with a few counts. J is TRBJ2-3 and V is TRBV6-6; tentative D call: TRBD1 (6 bases). The CDR3 spans 13 residues. Trimming left V 7 bases short and J 6 bases short, with 14 bases between. Germline values: CDR1 MNHNY, CDR2 SVGAGI (reference sequence). CDR3 in amino acids: CASKQPQGDTQYF. CDR3 nucleotides: TGTGCCAGCAAACAGCCACAGGGTGATACGCAGTATTTT.

The genes are TRBV4-1 and TRBJ2-5, with D maybe TRBD1 (6 bases). V lost 1 base and J lost 1, with 10 bases in between. The length of the CDR3 is 15 residues. Germline CDR1 is MGHRA and CDR2 is YSYEKL. The DNA of the CDR3 is TGCGCCAGCAGCCAAGGGGGGACAATCCAAGAGACCCAGTACTTC. It is translated as CASSQGGTIQETQYF.

The rearrangement links TRBV30 to TRBJ1-5; 9 bases are a match to TRBD1. The CDR3 runs 15 residues. Unmatched junction bases numbered 6, after V lost 2 bases and J lost 4 bases. The V gene's germline CDR1 is GTSNPN and CDR2 SVGIG (reference sequence). The CDR3 nucleotides read TGTGCCTGGAGTAGTGGACAGGGGTCGAATCAGCCCCAGCATTTT. Amino acids: CAWSSGQGSNQPQHF.

The J gene is TRBJ2-1, the V gene TRBV11-1, with D perhaps TRBD1 (6 bases). V was clipped by 2 bases and J by 3 bases, with 11 bases between them. The germline gives CDR1 SGHAT, CDR2 FQDESV (reference sequence). The CDR3 spans 15 residues. In DNA, the CDR3 is TGTGCCAGCAGCTTATTGGCAGGGGTCTACAATGAGCAGTTCTTC. It specifies CASSLLAGVYNEQFF.

This chain links TRBV5-1 with TRBJ1-3; D is possibly TRBD1 (6 bases). The length of the CDR3 is 15 residues. Germline assignment: CDR1 SGHRS and CDR2 YFSETQ. V lost 0 bases to trimming and J lost 7 bases, with 14 bases between them. CDR3 sequence: CASSLASGGSNTIYF. CDR3 nucleotide sequence: TGCGCCAGCAGCTTGGCCTCGGGGGGCTCGAACACCATATATTTT.

This clone has only a few counts. The CDR3 loop reads CAISESTGNGYTF. The CDR3 DNA sequence: TGTGCCATCAGTGAGTCTACAGGGAATGGCTACACCTTC. V is TRBV10-3 and J is TRBJ1-2; a possible D gene is TRBD1 (6 bases). V was shortened by 0 bases and J by 6 bases, with 8 bases between the two germline ends. The germline CDR1 and CDR2 sequences are ENHRY and SYGVKD. This CDR3 has 13 amino acids.

This clone is a singleton in its sample. V gene TRBV2 combines with J gene TRBJ1-1; D unresolved. This CDR3 comprises 14 residues. Germline CDR1 reads SNHLY; CDR2 reads FYNNEI. Trimming took 3 bases from V and 4 from J, leaving 12 bases between them. CDR3 nucleotide sequence: TGTGCCAGCAGTGAGGAGGGATCCGCCACTGAAGCTTTCTTT. This sequence encodes CASSEEGSATEAFF.

The chain carries TRBV14 and TRBJ1-5; a possible D gene is TRBD1 (5 bases). The germline V and J ends were trimmed by 1 base and 7 bases, with 8 bases remaining between them. Germline values: CDR1 SGHDN, CDR2 FVKESK. This CDR3 is 13 amino acids long. In DNA, the CDR3 is TGTGCCAGCAGCCAAGGGTGGGGGCAGCCCCAGCATTTT. This translates into CASSQGWGQPQHF.

This chain links TRBV5-5 with TRBJ2-5; D perhaps matches TRBD1 (6 bases). In germline, CDR1 is SGHKS, CDR2 YYEKEE (reference sequence). CDR3 size: 15 residues. V was pared by 2 bases and J by 1 base, with 12 bases between. The CDR3 coding sequence is TGTGCCAGCAGCTTCTTGACAGGACTCCAAGAGACCCAGTACTTC. Amino acid sequence: CASSFLTGLQETQYF.

In this sample, this clone turned up once. The DNA is left out, because the CDR3 cannot be placed on it with certainty; the CDR3 is given as TCRdb lists it. This sequence joins TRBV29-1 and TRBJ1-2; the D call in the table, TRBD1, was not verified against the DNA. The CDR3 is made up of 9 amino acids, end residues included. Germline V gene sequence: CDR1 SQVTM, CDR2 ANQGSEA. CDR3 sequence: CSVGQGTTF.

This clone was observed once. V and J are TRBV30 and TRBJ1-5, with no clear D. The CDR3 is 13 residues long. Germline V CDR1 and CDR2: GTSNPN, SVGIG (reference sequence). Deletions cut 8 bases from V and 2 bases from J, with 13 bases between. The CDR3 here is CAGPSTGNQPQHF. The CDR3 nucleotides are TGTGCCGGCCCGTCGACCGGCAATCAGCCCCAGCATTTT.

For this clone: At the DNA level, this CDR3 is encoded by other sequences in the same sample as well. The rearrangement links TRBV6-6 to TRBJ1-1; possibly TRBD1 for D (6 bases). Germline V gene data show CDR1 as MNHNY and CDR2 as SVGAGI (reference sequence). CDR3 length: 14 residues. Trimming cost V 0 bases and J 4 bases, with 9 bases left between them. This chain's CDR3 is CASSYSGGSTEAFF. In nucleotides, the CDR3 is TGTGCCAGCAGTTACTCGGGGGGCAGCACTGAAGCTTTCTTT.

The count of this clone is one. V usage is TRBV5-8 and J usage is TRBJ2-7; D possibly uses TRBD1 or TRBD2 (5 bases each). V was shortened by 4 bases and J by 0 bases, with 17 bases between the two germline ends. Germline V gene sequence: CDR1 SGHTS, CDR2 YDEGEE. CDR3 length: 16 residues. The CDR3 here is CASSPIFKGSSYEQYF. DNA for the CDR3: TGTGCCAGCAGCCCCATCTTTAAGGGGAGCTCCTACGAGCAGTACTTC.

The chain couples TRBV5-1 to TRBJ2-1, with TRBD2 identical over 7 bases. V lost 5 bases and J lost 0; bases outside the gene matches: 5. CDR3 length equals 15 residues. Germline loops: CDR1 SGHRS, CDR2 YFSETQ. The CDR3 here is CASRSLASSYNEQFF. In nucleotides, the CDR3 is TGCGCCAGCAGGTCACTAGCGAGCTCCTACAATGAGCAGTTCTTC.

The chain carries TRBV28 and TRBJ2-1; D gene unclear. This CDR3 has 11 amino acids. Germline-derived CDR1 and CDR2 are MDHEN and SYDVKM. Trimming took 3 bases from V and 6 from J, leaving 3 bases between them. CDR3 DNA sequence: TGTGCCAGCAGTTTTCTCAATGAGCAGTTCTTC. Protein: CASSFLNEQFF.

The rearrangement uses TRBV27 and TRBJ2-1; D unresolved. The germline V gene has CDR1 MNHEY and CDR2 SMNVEV (reference sequence). The ends were cut back, 7 bases at V and 6 bases at J, with 16 bases in the middle. This CDR3 has 14 amino acids. In DNA, the CDR3 is TGTGCCAGCAACCCCCACAGCTCGATCAATGAGCAGTTCTTC. Amino acids: CASNPHSSINEQFF.

The CDR3 loop reads CASSPPLAGGTDTQYF. The CDR3 DNA is TGTGCCAGCTCACCACCGCTAGCAGGGGGCACAGATACGCAGTATTTT. V usage is TRBV18 and J usage is TRBJ2-3; TRBD1 might be the D (6 bases). The CDR3 contains 16 residues. Per the germline V gene, CDR1 is KGHSH and CDR2 is LQKENI. Deletions cut 0 bases from V and 1 base from J, with 11 bases between.